This T cell receptor (beta chain) was identified in a study of vaccination effects on CD4 cells after COVID-19. The ends were cut back, 5 bases at V and 2 bases at J, with 11 bases in the middle. In germline, CDR1 is LGHNA, CDR2 YSLEER. The CDR3 covers 14 residues. Culture proceeded for about 11 days, and CD4+ T cells were then isolated. On this clone: The antigen is unknown.

Using immunoSEQ multiplex PCR, the repertoire was profiled, and TCRdb retains in-frame clones only, with some absent. The data show 65,000 to 80,000 clones, approximately 71% seen once. This receptor was taken from a human donor who received a COVID-19 vaccine. The J gene is TRBJ2-3, the V gene TRBV4-3, with D tentatively TRBD1 (5 bases). The sample was CD4+ T cells from PBMCs cultured without peptide, taken before COVID-19 vaccination. DNA of the CDR3: TGCGCCAGCAGCGGCGACAGCTACACAGATACGCAGTATTTT. It codes for CASSGDSYTDTQYF.